This passage covers 5 T cell receptor beta chains from one sample sequenced in a study of Ad26.COV2.S vaccination and SARS-CoV-2 variants. TCRdb's copy holds only in-frame clones and misses some; the assay was immunoSEQ multiplex PCR. Of about 180,000 clones in the sample, roughly 85% are singletons; the top ten hold about 5.9%. The specimen comprised peripheral blood, sampled after recovery from COVID-19. Source of these receptors: a human donor who had recovered from COVID-19.

This chain connects TRBV5-6 to TRBJ1-1; perhaps TRBD1 as D (5 bases). V lost 3 bases and J lost 4, with 19 bases in between. Germline values: CDR1 SGHDT, CDR2 YYEEEE. This CDR3 has 16 residues. The DNA for the CDR3 is TGTGCCAGCAGCTCTACTTTCTTCATCGGGGCCACTGAAGCTTTCTTT. It specifies CASSSTFFIGATEAFF. The entire variable domain, with the rest obtained from reference TRBV5-6 and TRBJ1-1, is as follows: DAGVTQSPTHLIKTRGQQVTLRCSPKSGHDTVSWYQQALGQGPQFIFQYYEEEERQRGNFPDRFSGHQFPNYSSELNVNALLLGDSALYLCASSSTFFIGATEAFFGQGTRLTVV.

This chain connects TRBV25-1 to TRBJ2-1; 7 bases match TRBD1. The germline V gene encodes CDR1 MGHDK and CDR2 SYGVNS. J gave up 0 bases and V 4 bases, and 12 bases lay outside the gene matches. This CDR3 has 18 residues. The CDR3 region is CASSGRGQDSSSYNEQFF. CDR3 bases: TGTGCCAGCAGTGGACGCGGACAGGATTCAAGCTCCTACAATGAGCAGTTCTTC.

This sequence joins TRBV5-1 and TRBJ2-7; no definite D call. V lost 5 bases and J 1 base, leaving 13 bases between the germline ends. The CDR3 has 14 amino acids. Germline lookup yields CDR1 SGHRS and CDR2 YFSETQ. The CDR3 protein is CASSLTPGSYEQYF. The CDR3, as DNA: TGCGCCAGCAGTTTGACTCCAGGTTCCTACGAGCAGTACTTC. Combining the CDR3 with reference TRBV5-1 and TRBJ2-7 gives the whole variable domain KAGVTQTPRYLIKTRGQQVTLSCSPISGHRSVSWYQQTPGQGLQFLFEYFSETQRNKGNFPGRFSGRQFSNSRSEMNVSTLELGDSALYLCASSLTPGSYEQYFGPGTRLTVT.

The J gene is TRBJ2-1, the V gene TRBV9; tentative D call: TRBD2 (5 bases). CDR1 SGDLS and CDR2 YYNGEE come from the germline V gene. The CDR3 is 15 amino acids. V lost 0 bases and J 6 bases, leaving 13 bases between the germline ends. Here the CDR3 DNA reads TGTGCCAGCAGCGTAGGAGGCAGCGGAGGCAATGAGCAGTTCTTC. It translates to CASSVGGSGGNEQFF. The full variable domain, with the rest looked up from reference TRBV9 and TRBJ2-1, is DSGVTQTPKHLITATGQRVTLRCSPRSGDLSVYWYQQSLDQGLQFLIQYYNGEERAKGNILERFSAQQFPDLHSELNLSSLELGDSALYFCASSVGGSGGNEQFFGPGTRLTVL.

The chain recombines TRBV7-2 with TRBJ1-2; 7 bases are shared with TRBD1. Germline V CDR1 and CDR2: SGHTA, FQGNSA. This CDR3 is built from 16 residues. V lost 4 bases, J lost 4 bases, and 12 bases stayed unmatched. The CDR3 sequence is CASSSLQGRESYGYTF. In nucleotides, the CDR3 is TGTGCCAGCAGCTCTCTACAGGGGCGAGAGAGCTATGGCTACACCTTC.